This T cell receptor beta chain was profiled in a study of blood T cells in healthy people across ages. This clonotype was picked up a small number of times. The V gene's germline CDR1 is MDHEN and CDR2 SYDVKM. Deletions cut 0 bases from V and 4 bases from J, with 19 bases between. This CDR3 region has 17 residues. With a J-beta primer mix and a sample-barcoded 5' primer, a second PCR ran 7 to 11 cycles. MiXCR, applied by TCRdb to the 5' RACE reads, yields one record per CDR3 protein. The sample contains a few hundred thousand distinct CDR3 sequences, roughly 28% of which appear only once. The source is a woman aged 70-85 years in good health. The sequenced material came from blood. The genes are TRBV28 and TRBJ2-7; no definite D call. The CDR3, as DNA: TGTGCCAGCAGTTTATGGGTTGCTTTCCTTAGGAATTACGAGCAGTACTTC. It is translated as CASSLWVAFLRNYEQYF.